These 11 T cell receptor beta chains were all obtained from the same sample, sequenced in a study of T cells after yellow fever vaccination. MiXCR, applied by TCRdb to the 5' RACE reads, yields one record per CDR3 protein. Of fewer than 400,000 distinct CDR3 sequences in the sample, roughly 10% are singletons; the top ten hold 3.3%. The sequences come from CD4+ T cells sorted from PBMCs, collected 45 days after the yellow fever booster vaccination. These receptors originate from a young man who received the YFV17D yellow fever vaccine.

This sequence joins TRBV5-6 and TRBJ2-3, with D possibly being TRBD2 (7 bases). This CDR3 spans 17 amino acids. The germline CDR1 and CDR2 sequences are SGHDT and YYEEEE. Trimming removed 4 bases at V and 1 base at J, with 19 bases between. The CDR3 spells CASSPQRGGLGTDTQYF. For the CDR3, the DNA is TGTGCCAGCAGCCCCCAAAGGGGGGGGTTGGGCACAGATACGCAGTATTTT. The full variable domain, its missing parts supplied by reference TRBV5-6 and TRBJ2-3, is DAGVTQSPTHLIKTRGQQVTLRCSPKSGHDTVSWYQQALGQGPQFIFQYYEEEERQRGNFPDRFSGHQFPNYSSELNVNALLLGDSALYLCASSPQRGGLGTDTQYFGPGTRLTVL.

The table lists this clonotype with many counts. The chain carries TRBV5-1 and TRBJ1-1; 7 nucleotides align to TRBD1. Losses at the gene ends were 4 bases for V and 0 bases for J; bases not matched to a gene: 6. CDR3 length equals 15 residues. CDR1 and CDR2 from the germline V gene are SGHRS and YFSETQ. The chain's CDR3 is CASSRAGGMNTEAFF. CDR3 nucleotide sequence: TGCGCCAGCAGCCGCGCAGGGGGTATGAACACTGAAGCTTTCTTT.

This clonotype was found a few times. The CDR3 DNA reads TGCGCCAGCAGCTTGGGTGTGGGCAACACTGAAGCTTTCTTT. Protein: CASSLGVGNTEAFF. The chain carries TRBV5-1 and TRBJ1-1; D not resolved. The length of the CDR3 is 14 residues. Germline loops: CDR1 SGHRS, CDR2 YFSETQ. V lost 0 bases and J 2 bases, leaving 8 bases between the germline ends.

This clonotype was seen more than once but under ten times. V gene TRBV19 combines with J gene TRBJ2-5; the match to TRBD2 covers 13 bases. After removal of 3 bases from V and 1 base from J, the junction contained 2 bases not matched to a gene. CDR1 and CDR2 from the germline V gene are LNHDA and SQIVND (reference sequence). The CDR3 is made up of 16 amino acids. The CDR3 protein is CASSIGTSGTQETQYF. For the CDR3, the DNA is TGTGCCAGTAGTATCGGGACTAGCGGGACCCAAGAGACCCAGTACTTC.

This clonotype turned up a few times. This rearrangement joins TRBV18 to TRBJ1-3, with a weak D call TRBD1 (5 bases). Germline loops: CDR1 KGHSH, CDR2 LQKENI. The CDR3 consists of 15 residues. Between the trimmed V and J ends, which lost 3 bases and 4 bases, there was a span of 13 bases. The CDR3 sequence: CASSPDSLLGNTIYF. CDR3 in DNA: TGTGCCAGCTCACCCGACAGTCTCCTGGGAAACACCATATATTTT.

CDR3 bases: TGTGCCAGTAGGGAACAGGGCGGGAACACTGAAGCTTTCTTT. Residues: CASREQGGNTEAFF. The chain joins TRBV19 to TRBJ1-1; the D gene is possibly TRBD1 (6 bases). Per the germline V gene, CDR1 is LNHDA and CDR2 is SQIVND (reference sequence). Trimming took 6 bases from V and 1 from J, leaving 12 bases between them. This CDR3 has 14 amino acids.

The CDR3 protein is CASSPSGLESETQYF. The CDR3 coding sequence is TGTGCCAGCTCACCGTCTGGGTTGGAGTCAGAGACCCAGTACTTC. The rearrangement links TRBV18 to TRBJ2-5; no clear D. V lost 3 bases to trimming and J lost 4 bases, with 15 bases between them. Germline-derived CDR1 and CDR2 are KGHSH and LQKENI. The CDR3 is made up of 15 amino acids.

In this sample, this clonotype turned up many times. This rearrangement joins TRBV6-5 to TRBJ2-2; 10 nucleotides align to TRBD2. Germline V lookup: CDR1 MNHEY, CDR2 SVGAGI. The junction had 8 bases not matched to a gene; V was cut back by 7 bases and J by 6 bases. The CDR3 is 15 amino acids. This chain's CDR3 is CASNRLAGGAGELFF. For the CDR3, the DNA is TGTGCCAGCAACAGACTAGCGGGTGGTGCCGGGGAGCTGTTTTTT.

This clonotype occurred a few times. This chain uses TRBV20-1 with TRBJ2-5, with a tentative D call TRBD1 (6 bases). Germline V CDR1 and CDR2: DFQATT, SNEGSKA (reference sequence). The CDR3 extends over 14 amino acids. V gave up 1 base and J gave up 5 bases, with 14 bases separating them. The CDR3 reads CSARALTGQETQYF. In DNA form, the CDR3 reads TGCAGTGCTAGAGCCCTCACAGGGCAGGAGACCCAGTACTTC.

This clonotype was recorded a few times. The chain is built from TRBV29-1 and TRBJ1-2, with D possibly TRBD1 on 5 matching bases. Trimming cost V 4 bases and J 1 base, with 16 bases left between them. Germline values: CDR1 SQVTM, CDR2 ANQGSEA. CDR3 size: 15 residues. The CDR3 coding sequence is TGCAGCGTTGCGGGACGGGGCCAGCTTAACTATGGCTACACCTTC. Translating it yields CSVAGRGQLNYGYTF.

This rearrangement joins TRBV5-1 to TRBJ2-3; 7 nucleotides agree with TRBD1. This CDR3 region has 13 residues. J lost 6 bases, V lost 2 bases, and 3 bases had no gene match. Germline CDR1 SGHRS, CDR2 YFSETQ. CDR3 sequence (DNA): TGCGCCAGCAGCTTAGGGGGCGTGGATACGCAGTATTTT. Translating it yields CASSLGGVDTQYF.